The 11 T cell receptor beta chains below were found in one sample sequenced in a study of graft-versus-host responses after intestinal transplantation (dated by TCRdb to the early 2020s). Sample time point, as interpreted from the label and publication: cells obtained before transplantation from donor or recipient. Library creation used the immunoSEQ multiplex PCR assay. TCRdb took this table from immuneACCESS and kept in-frame rearrangements with V and J called. Such tables lack part of the clones; where checked against another copy, unresolved V genes explain under half of the gap, and the rest is unexplained. The sample has about 70,000 clones on record, around 90% of them singletons. The ten largest clones represent 3.5% to 5% of the sample. Antigen specificity for these receptors is unknown. The sample consisted of unstimulated CD8+ T cells sorted from spleen or lymph node cells, taken before transplant. The receptors come from a human donor who was the organ donor for an intestinal transplant.

This rearrangement joins TRBV5-4 to TRBJ2-5, with 12 bases identical to TRBD2. The V gene's germline CDR1 is SGHNT and CDR2 YYREEE (reference sequence). The J segment lost 2 bases and the V segment lost 4 bases, leaving 6 bases of the junction unmatched. The CDR3 has 16 amino acids. DNA for the CDR3: TGTGCCAGCAGCGCACTAGCGGGGGGCTATCAAGAGACCCAGTACTTC. This encodes CASSALAGGYQETQYF. Full variable domain (remainder filled in from reference TRBV5-4 and TRBJ2-5): ETGVTQSPTHLIKTRGQQVTLRCSSQSGHNTVSWYQQALGQGPQFIFQYYREEENGRGNFPPRFSGLQFPNYSSELNVNALELDDSALYLCASSALAGGYQETQYFGPGTRLLVL.

The genes are TRBV21-1 and TRBJ2-1; the table's D call, TRBD1, was not checked against the DNA. TRBV21-1 is a documented pseudogene. CDR3 length: 14 amino acids. The CDR3 is CASPGHNSYNEQFF. The CDR3 region has the DNA TGTGCCAGCCCGGGACACAACTCCTACAATGAGCAGTTCTTC.

The chain recombines TRBV4-1 with TRBJ2-1, with D perhaps matching TRBD1 (6 bases). Trimming removed 4 bases from V and 7 bases from J, with 11 bases in between. Germline V CDR1 and CDR2: MGHRA, YSYEKL. The CDR3 loop spans 13 amino acids. The CDR3 sequence is CASSLGAGNEQFF. The DNA for the CDR3 is TGCGCCAGCAGCCTGGGGGCAGGAAATGAGCAGTTCTTC.

V gene TRBV10-3 combines with J gene TRBJ1-2, with TRBD1 identical over 11 bases. From germline, CDR1 is ENHRY and CDR2 SYGVKD. V gave up 2 bases and J gave up 8 bases; unmatched junction bases: 4. The CDR3 is 14 amino acids. The CDR3 bases are TGTGCCATCAGTGAGAGGACAGGGGGCGAGGGCTACACCTTC. Translated: CAISERTGGEGYTF.

This sequence joins TRBV28 and TRBJ1-1; D is uncertain. The CDR3 is 17 residues long. Germline CDR1 is MDHEN and CDR2 is SYDVKM. V was clipped by 1 base and J by 0 bases, with 15 bases between them. CDR3 region: CASSLSPRAGLNTEAFF. The CDR3 coding sequence is TGTGCCAGCAGTTTATCTCCCCGAGCGGGCCTGAACACTGAAGCTTTCTTT.

The rearrangement uses TRBV6-4 and TRBJ2-1, with 9 bases that match TRBD2. Germline CDR1 MRHNA, CDR2 SNTAGT. The V segment lost 4 bases and the J segment 7 bases; nucleotides outside the gene matches: 5. This CDR3 region has 14 residues. The CDR3 loop reads CASSAGTSWNEQFF. DNA for the CDR3: TGTGCCAGCAGTGCCGGGACTAGCTGGAATGAGCAGTTCTTC.

The J gene is TRBJ1-1, the V gene TRBV9; 7 nucleotides line up with TRBD1. The V gene end was trimmed by 0 bases and the J gene end by 8 bases; junction bases not matched to a gene: 4. Germline assignment: CDR1 SGDLS and CDR2 YYNGEE. The CDR3 consists of 13 residues. In DNA, the CDR3 is TGTGCCAGCAGCGTAGAGGGGGCGCAGGAAGCTTTCTTT. Its translation is CASSVEGAQEAFF.

This chain joins TRBV28 and TRBJ2-3; TRBD2 agrees at 9 bases. CDR3 length equals 17 residues. The J segment lost 4 bases and the V segment lost 2 bases, leaving 10 bases of the junction unmatched. Germline assignment: CDR1 MDHEN and CDR2 SYDVKM. CDR3 protein: CASSLPQGGGEADTQYF. CDR3 bases: TGTGCCAGCAGTTTACCACAGGGCGGGGGGGAGGCAGATACGCAGTATTTT. The full variable domain, with the rest looked up from reference TRBV28 and TRBJ2-3, is DVKVTQSSRYLVKRTGEKVFLECVQDMDHENMFWYRQDPGLGLRLIYFSYDVKMKEKGDIPEGYSVSREKKERFSLILESASTNQTSMYLCASSLPQGGGEADTQYFGPGTRLTVL.

The rearrangement joins TRBV7-8 to TRBJ2-1, with 9 nucleotides matching TRBD1. V was pared by 5 bases and J by 7 bases, with 15 bases of the junction left unmatched. Germline CDR1 is SGHVS and CDR2 is FQNEAQ. This CDR3 contains 17 residues. The CDR3 sequence: CASSPHPTGTGSNEQFF. CDR3 bases: TGTGCCAGCAGCCCCCACCCAACCGGGACAGGGAGTAATGAGCAGTTCTTC. The complete variable domain, with remaining parts taken from reference TRBV7-8 and TRBJ2-1, reads GAGVSQSPRYKVAKRGQDVALRCDPISGHVSLFWYQQALGQGPEFLTYFQNEAQLDKSGLPSDRFFAERPEGSVSTLKIQRTQQEDSAVYLCASSPHPTGTGSNEQFFGPGTRLTVL.

This rearrangement joins TRBV19 to TRBJ1-6, with D possibly matching TRBD1 (6 bases). CDR1 LNHDA and CDR2 SQIVND come from the germline V gene (reference sequence). This CDR3 has 15 amino acids. V lost 6 bases and J lost 9, with 18 bases in between. The chain's CDR3 is CASSRTGPWGSPLHF. As DNA, the CDR3 is TGTGCCAGTAGCCGAACAGGGCCTTGGGGTTCACCCCTCCACTTT.

V usage is TRBV4-1 and J usage is TRBJ2-3, with 7 bases identical to TRBD1. The junction had 3 bases not matched to a gene; V was cut back by 4 bases and J by 5 bases. The germline V gene encodes CDR1 MGHRA and CDR2 YSYEKL. The CDR3 loop spans 13 amino acids. The CDR3 sequence: CASSLPGGDTQYF. CDR3 sequence (DNA): TGCGCCAGCAGCCTACCAGGGGGAGATACGCAGTATTTT.